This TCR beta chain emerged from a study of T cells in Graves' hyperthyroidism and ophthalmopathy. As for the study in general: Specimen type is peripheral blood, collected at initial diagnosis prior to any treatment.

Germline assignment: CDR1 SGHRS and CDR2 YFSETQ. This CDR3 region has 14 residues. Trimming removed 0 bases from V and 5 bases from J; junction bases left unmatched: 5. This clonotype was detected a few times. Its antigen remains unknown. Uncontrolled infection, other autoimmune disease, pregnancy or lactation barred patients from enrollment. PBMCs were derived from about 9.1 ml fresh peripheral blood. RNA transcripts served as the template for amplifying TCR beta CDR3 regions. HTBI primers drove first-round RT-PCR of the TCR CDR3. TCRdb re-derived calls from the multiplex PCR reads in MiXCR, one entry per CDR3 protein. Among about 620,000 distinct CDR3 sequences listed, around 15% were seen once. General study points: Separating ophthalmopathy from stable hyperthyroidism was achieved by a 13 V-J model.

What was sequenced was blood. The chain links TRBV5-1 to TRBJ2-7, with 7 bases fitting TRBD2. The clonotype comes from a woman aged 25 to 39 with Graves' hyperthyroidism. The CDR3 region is CASSLVLREDEQYF. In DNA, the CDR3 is TGCGCCAGCAGCTTGGTTCTCCGGGAGGACGAGCAGTACTTC.